The entry below describes one T cell receptor (beta chain). The data derive from a study of brain T cells in children with intractable seizures. Time point of the sample: blood from clinic visit 5 months post-surgery; TSC patient then seizure free. The germline gives CDR1 SGHRS, CDR2 YFSETQ. V lost 0 bases to trimming and J lost 3 bases, with 9 bases between them. The CDR3 loop spans 14 amino acids. Sequenced by immunoSEQ multiplex PCR; TCRdb stores in-frame clones only, minus some. The sample lists hundreds of thousands of clones, over 90% occurring once. This receptor was obtained from a boy under two years old with tuberous sclerosis and intractable seizures. This chain links TRBV5-1 with TRBJ1-1; D is ambiguous. Sample: peripheral blood, taken 4 to 5 months after surgery. In nucleotides, the CDR3 is TGCGCCAGCAGCTTGGGGAGGGAGGACACTGAAGCTTTCTTT. Its protein is CASSLGREDTEAFF.